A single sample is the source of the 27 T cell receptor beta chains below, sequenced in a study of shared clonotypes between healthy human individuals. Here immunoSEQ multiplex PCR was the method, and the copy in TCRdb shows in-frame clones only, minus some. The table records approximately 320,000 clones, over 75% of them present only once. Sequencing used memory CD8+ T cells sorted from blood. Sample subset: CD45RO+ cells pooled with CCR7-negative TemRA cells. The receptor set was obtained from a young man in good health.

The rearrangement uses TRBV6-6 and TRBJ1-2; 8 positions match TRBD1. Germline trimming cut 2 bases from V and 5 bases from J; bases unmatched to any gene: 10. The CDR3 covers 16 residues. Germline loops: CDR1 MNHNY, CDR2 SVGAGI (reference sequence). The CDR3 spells CASSYGAWTGWYGYTF. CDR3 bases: TGTGCCAGCAGTTACGGGGCATGGACAGGGTGGTATGGCTACACCTTC.

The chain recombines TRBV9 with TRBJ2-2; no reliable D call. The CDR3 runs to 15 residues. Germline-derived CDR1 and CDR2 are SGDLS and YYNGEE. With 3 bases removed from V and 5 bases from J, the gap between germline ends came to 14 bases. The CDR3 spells CASSGWAEPTGELFF. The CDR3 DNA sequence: TGTGCCAGCAGCGGGTGGGCGGAACCGACCGGGGAGCTGTTTTTT. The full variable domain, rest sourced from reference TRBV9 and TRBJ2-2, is DSGVTQTPKHLITATGQRVTLRCSPRSGDLSVYWYQQSLDQGLQFLIQYYNGEERAKGNILERFSAQQFPDLHSELNLSSLELGDSALYFCASSGWAEPTGELFFGEGSRLTVL.

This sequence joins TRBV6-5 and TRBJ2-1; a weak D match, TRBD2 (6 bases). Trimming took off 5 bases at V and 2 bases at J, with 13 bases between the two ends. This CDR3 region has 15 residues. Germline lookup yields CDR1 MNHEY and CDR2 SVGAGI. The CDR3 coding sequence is TGTGCCAGCAGTCCCCTCCGGGGGACCTACAATGAGCAGTTCTTC. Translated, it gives CASSPLRGTYNEQFF.

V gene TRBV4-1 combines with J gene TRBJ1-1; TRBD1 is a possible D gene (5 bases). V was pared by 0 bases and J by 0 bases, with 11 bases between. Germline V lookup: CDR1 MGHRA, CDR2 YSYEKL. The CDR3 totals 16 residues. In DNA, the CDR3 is TGCGCCAGCAGCCAAGAAGGGGAGGGCATGAACACTGAAGCTTTCTTT. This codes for CASSQEGEGMNTEAFF.

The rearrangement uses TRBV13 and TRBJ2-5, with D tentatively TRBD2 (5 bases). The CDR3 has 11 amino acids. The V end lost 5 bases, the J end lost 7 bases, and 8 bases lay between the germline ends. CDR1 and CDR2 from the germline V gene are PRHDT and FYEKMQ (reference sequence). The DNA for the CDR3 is TGTGCCAGCAGCCTAGAGGGGACCCAGTACTTC. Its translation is CASSLEGTQYF.

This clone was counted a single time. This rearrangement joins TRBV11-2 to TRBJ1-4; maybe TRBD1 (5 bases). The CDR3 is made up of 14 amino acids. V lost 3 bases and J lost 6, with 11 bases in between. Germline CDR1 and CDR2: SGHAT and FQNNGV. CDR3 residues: CASSLVTGDEKLFF. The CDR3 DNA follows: TGTGCCAGCAGCTTGGTCACAGGCGATGAAAAACTGTTTTTT.

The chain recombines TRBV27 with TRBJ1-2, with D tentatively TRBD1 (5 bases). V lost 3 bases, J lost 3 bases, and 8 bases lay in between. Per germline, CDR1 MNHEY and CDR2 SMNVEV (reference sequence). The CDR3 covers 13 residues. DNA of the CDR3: TGTGCCAGCAGTTTGGGGGTCCACTATGGCTACACCTTC. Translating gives CASSLGVHYGYTF.

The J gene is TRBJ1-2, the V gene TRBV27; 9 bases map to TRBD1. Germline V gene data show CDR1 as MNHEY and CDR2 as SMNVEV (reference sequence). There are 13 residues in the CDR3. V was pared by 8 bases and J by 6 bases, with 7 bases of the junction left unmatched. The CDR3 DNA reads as TGTGCCAGCGGGGGACAGGGTATTCATGGCTACACCTTC. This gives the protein CASGGQGIHGYTF.

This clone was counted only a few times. The CDR3 region is CASSLGGQGANEQYF. The DNA of the CDR3 is TGTGCCAGCAGCTTAGGGGGACAGGGGGCCAACGAGCAGTACTTC. This chain connects TRBV7-9 to TRBJ2-7; 12 nucleotides line up with TRBD1. Germline lookup yields CDR1 SEHNR and CDR2 FQNEAQ (reference sequence). The CDR3 is made up of 15 amino acids. The V segment lost 1 base and the J segment 5 bases; nucleotides outside the gene matches: 3. Drawing the rest from reference TRBV7-9 and TRBJ2-7, the complete variable domain is DTGVSQNPRHKITKRGQNVTFRCDPISEHNRLYWYRQTLGQGPEFLTYFQNEAQLEKSRLLSDRFSAERPKGSFSTLEIQRTEQGDSAMYLCASSLGGQGANEQYFGPGTRLTVT.

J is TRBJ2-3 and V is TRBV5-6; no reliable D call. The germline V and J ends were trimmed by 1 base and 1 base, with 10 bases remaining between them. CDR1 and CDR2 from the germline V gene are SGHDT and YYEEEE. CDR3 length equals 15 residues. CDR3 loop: CASSLSLWGTDTQYF. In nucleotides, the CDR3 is TGTGCCAGCAGCTTGTCTCTGTGGGGCACAGATACGCAGTATTTT.

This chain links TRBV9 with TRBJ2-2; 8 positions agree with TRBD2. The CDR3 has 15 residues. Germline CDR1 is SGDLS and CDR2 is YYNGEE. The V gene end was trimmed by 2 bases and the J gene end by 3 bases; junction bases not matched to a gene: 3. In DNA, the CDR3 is TGTGCCAGCAGCGTTGCGGGAGGCGACACCGGGGAGCTGTTTTTT. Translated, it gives CASSVAGGDTGELFF. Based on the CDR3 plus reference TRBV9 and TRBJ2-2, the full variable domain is DSGVTQTPKHLITATGQRVTLRCSPRSGDLSVYWYQQSLDQGLQFLIQYYNGEERAKGNILERFSAQQFPDLHSELNLSSLELGDSALYFCASSVAGGDTGELFFGEGSRLTVL.

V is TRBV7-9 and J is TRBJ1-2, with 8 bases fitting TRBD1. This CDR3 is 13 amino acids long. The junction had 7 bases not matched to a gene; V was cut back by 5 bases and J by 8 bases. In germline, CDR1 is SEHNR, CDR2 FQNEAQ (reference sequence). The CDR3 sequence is CASSVDRDSGYTF. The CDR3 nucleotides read TGTGCCAGCAGCGTGGACAGGGATAGCGGCTACACCTTC.

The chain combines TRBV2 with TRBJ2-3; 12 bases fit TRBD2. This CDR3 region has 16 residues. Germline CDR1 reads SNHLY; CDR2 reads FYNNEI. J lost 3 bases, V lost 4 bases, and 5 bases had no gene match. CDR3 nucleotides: TGTGCCAGCAGTGTTTCTAGCGGGGGGGCGACAGATACGCAGTATTTT. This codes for CASSVSSGGATDTQYF.

The CDR3 coding sequence is TGTGCCAGCAGCTTGGCCTCCTACGAGCAGTACTTC. It codes for CASSLASYEQYF. The chain carries TRBV5-4 and TRBJ2-7; D gene unclear. Trimming removed 0 bases from V and 0 bases from J, with 1 base in between. Per the germline V gene, CDR1 is SGHNT and CDR2 is YYREEE (reference sequence). The CDR3 has 12 residues.

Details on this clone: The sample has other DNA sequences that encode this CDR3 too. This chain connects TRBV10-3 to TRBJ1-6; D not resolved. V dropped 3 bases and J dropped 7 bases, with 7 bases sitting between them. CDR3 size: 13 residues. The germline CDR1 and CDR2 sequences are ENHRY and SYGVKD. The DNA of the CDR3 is TGTGCCATCAGTGAAGGGAACAATTCACCCCTCCACTTT. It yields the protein CAISEGNNSPLHF.

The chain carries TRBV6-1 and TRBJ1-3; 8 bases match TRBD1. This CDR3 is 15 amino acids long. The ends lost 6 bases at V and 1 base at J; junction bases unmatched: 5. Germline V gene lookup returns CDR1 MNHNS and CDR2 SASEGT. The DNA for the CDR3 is TGTGCCAGCAGCGTCGACAGGGGATCTGGAAACACCATATATTTT. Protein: CASSVDRGSGNTIYF.

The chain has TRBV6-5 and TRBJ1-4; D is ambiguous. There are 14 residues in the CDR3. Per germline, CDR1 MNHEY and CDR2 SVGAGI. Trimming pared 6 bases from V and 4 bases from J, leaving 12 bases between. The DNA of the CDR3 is TGTGCCAGCAGGTTCAGTTCTGATAATGAAAAACTGTTTTTT. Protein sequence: CASRFSSDNEKLFF.

The DNA of the CDR3 is TGCGCCAGCAGTGATTGGGCGGGTACAGATACGCAGTATTTT. This translates into CASSDWAGTDTQYF. J is TRBJ2-3 and V is TRBV10-2; possible D gene TRBD2, 5 bases. Germline loops: CDR1 WSHSY, CDR2 SAAADI. The CDR3 is 14 residues long. Trimming removed 3 bases at V and 3 bases at J, with 10 bases between.

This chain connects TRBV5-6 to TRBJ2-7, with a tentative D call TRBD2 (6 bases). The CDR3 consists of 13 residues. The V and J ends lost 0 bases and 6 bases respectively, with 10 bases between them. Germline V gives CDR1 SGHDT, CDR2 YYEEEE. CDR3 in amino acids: CASSLGAGSEQYF. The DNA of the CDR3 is TGTGCCAGCAGCTTGGGCGCGGGGAGCGAGCAGTACTTC.

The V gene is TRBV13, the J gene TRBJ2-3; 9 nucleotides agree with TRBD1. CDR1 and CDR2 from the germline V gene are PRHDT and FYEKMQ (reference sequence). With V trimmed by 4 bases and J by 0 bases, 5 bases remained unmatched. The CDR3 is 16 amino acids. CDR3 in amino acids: CASSYPTGGSTDTQYF. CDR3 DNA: TGTGCCAGCAGCTATCCGACAGGGGGTAGCACAGATACGCAGTATTTT.

CDR3 region: CASSPRGGATGELFF. The CDR3 nucleotides read TGTGCCAGCAGCCCCCGAGGGGGCGCAACCGGGGAGCTGTTTTTT. This chain links TRBV7-2 with TRBJ2-2, with TRBD1 identical over 7 bases. The CDR3 has 15 residues. Germline CDR1 reads SGHTA; CDR2 reads FQGNSA. The ends lost 5 bases at V and 5 bases at J; junction bases unmatched: 8.

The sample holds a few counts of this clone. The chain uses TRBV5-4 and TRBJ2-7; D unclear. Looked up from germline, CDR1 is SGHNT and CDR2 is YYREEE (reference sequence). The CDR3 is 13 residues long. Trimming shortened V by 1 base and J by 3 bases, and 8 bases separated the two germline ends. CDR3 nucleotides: TGTGCCAGCAGCTTGAATGATGGCTACGAGCAGTACTTC. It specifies CASSLNDGYEQYF.

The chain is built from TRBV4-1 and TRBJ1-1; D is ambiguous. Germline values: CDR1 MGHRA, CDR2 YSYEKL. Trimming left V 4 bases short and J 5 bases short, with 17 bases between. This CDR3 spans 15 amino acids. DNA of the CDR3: TGCGCCAGCAGCCCCCAGAGTGGGCCCGGGACTGAAGCTTTCTTT. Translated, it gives CASSPQSGPGTEAFF.

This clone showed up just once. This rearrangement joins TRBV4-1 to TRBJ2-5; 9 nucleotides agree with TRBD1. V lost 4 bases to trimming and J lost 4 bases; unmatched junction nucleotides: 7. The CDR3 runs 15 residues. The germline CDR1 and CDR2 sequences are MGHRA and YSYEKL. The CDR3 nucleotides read TGCGCCAGCAGCCTCCAGGACAGGGGTGGAGAGACCCAGTACTTC. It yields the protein CASSLQDRGGETQYF.

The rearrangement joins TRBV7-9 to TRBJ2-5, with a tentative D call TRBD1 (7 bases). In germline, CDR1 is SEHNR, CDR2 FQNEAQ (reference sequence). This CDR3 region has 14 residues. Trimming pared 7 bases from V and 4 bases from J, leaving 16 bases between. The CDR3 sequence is CASNPRGERETQYF. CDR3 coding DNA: TGTGCCAGCAACCCCAGGGGGGAGCGAGAGACCCAGTACTTC.

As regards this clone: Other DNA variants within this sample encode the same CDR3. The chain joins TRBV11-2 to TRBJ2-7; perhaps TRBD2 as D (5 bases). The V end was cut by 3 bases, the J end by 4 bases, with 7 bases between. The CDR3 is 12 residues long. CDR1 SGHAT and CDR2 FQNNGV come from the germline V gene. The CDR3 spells CASSFSGYEQYF. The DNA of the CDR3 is TGTGCCAGCAGCTTCAGCGGATACGAGCAGTACTTC.

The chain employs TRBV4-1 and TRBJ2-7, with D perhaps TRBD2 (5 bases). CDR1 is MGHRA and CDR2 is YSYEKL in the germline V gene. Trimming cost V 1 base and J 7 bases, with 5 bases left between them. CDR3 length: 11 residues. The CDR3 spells CASSQAGEQYF. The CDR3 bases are TGCGCCAGCAGCCAAGCGGGAGAGCAGTACTTC.